Shown below are 22 T cell receptor beta chains from a single sample sequenced in a study of patients and donors after allogeneic stem cell transplantation (dated by TCRdb to the early 2020s). Preparation of the library involved RT-PCR. The run used a NextSeq 550. TCRdb's own reprocessing of the public reads used fastp at Q25 and MiXCR and kept productive beta chains. Rows merge per CDR3 protein into single entries with the most common DNA and genes. Counted in this sample were 200,000 to 250,000 distinct CDR3 sequences; less than 15% of them appeared once. 11% of the sample comes from the top ten. Material for sequencing was blood, either unsorted or a sorted T cell fraction (not recorded which). Receptors originate from a human donor who was either an allogeneic HSCT recipient or a stem cell or donor lymphocyte infusion donor (not recorded which). It is not recorded whose cells these are; they may come from a transplant donor.

The chain employs TRBV4-2 and TRBJ2-3, with D maybe TRBD1 (6 bases). Trimming removed 0 bases at V and 4 bases at J, with 14 bases between. CDR3 length: 16 residues. Germline V gene sequence: CDR1 LGHNA, CDR2 YNFKEQ. DNA for the CDR3: TGTGCCAGCAGCCAAGAAGGGGGTATTTTGGCAGATACGCAGTATTTT. Translating it yields CASSQEGGILADTQYF.

The chain links TRBV9 to TRBJ2-2; TRBD2 matches 8 bases. Germline CDR1 reads SGDLS; CDR2 reads YYNGEE. CDR3 length equals 16 residues. Germline trimming cut 0 bases from V and 5 bases from J; bases unmatched to any gene: 6. CDR3 region: CASSVGAGELTGELFF. The CDR3 DNA reads TGTGCCAGCAGCGTAGGAGCGGGGGAACTAACCGGGGAGCTGTTTTTT. The variable domain in full, completed from reference TRBV9 and TRBJ2-2, reads DSGVTQTPKHLITATGQRVTLRCSPRSGDLSVYWYQQSLDQGLQFLIQYYNGEERAKGNILERFSAQQFPDLHSELNLSSLELGDSALYFCASSVGAGELTGELFFGEGSRLTVL.

This clonotype was detected many times. The chain combines TRBV10-3 with TRBJ1-6; possible D gene TRBD1, 6 bases. V lost 4 bases and J lost 7, with 14 bases in between. The V gene's germline CDR1 is ENHRY and CDR2 SYGVKD. The CDR3 loop spans 15 amino acids. CDR3 in DNA: TGTGCCATCAGTGGGGGGGGCGGCCCCAATTCACCCCTCCACTTT. It yields the protein CAISGGGGPNSPLHF.

V gene TRBV20-1 combines with J gene TRBJ2-3; 10 bases map to TRBD2. This CDR3 spans 14 amino acids. CDR1 is DFQATT, CDR2 SNEGSKA, per germline (reference sequence). Losses at the gene ends were 6 bases for V and 5 bases for J; bases not matched to a gene: 8. CDR3 DNA sequence: TGCAGTGCCCCTAGCGGGGGAAACGGAGATACGCAGTATTTT. Amino acid sequence: CSAPSGGNGDTQYF.

This clonotype turned up a few times. The chain is built from TRBV12-5 and TRBJ1-2; D is unclear. Germline CDR1 LGHNT, CDR2 FRNRAP. This CDR3 is 12 amino acids long. Trimming cost V 5 bases and J 3 bases, with 7 bases left between them. The CDR3 reads CASGDPYYGYTF. The CDR3 DNA reads as TGTGCTAGTGGTGACCCCTACTATGGCTACACCTTC.

V and J are TRBV2 and TRBJ2-2, with 10 bases fitting TRBD2. The germline V gene encodes CDR1 SNHLY and CDR2 FYNNEI. This CDR3 has 14 residues. V was clipped by 6 bases and J by 4 bases; unmatched bases: 2. Written as DNA, the CDR3 is TGTGCCAGCAGGAGCGGGAGGGTCACCGGGGAGCTGTTTTTT. Its protein product is CASRSGRVTGELFF.

This clonotype was picked up many times. This chain connects TRBV30 to TRBJ2-1; no reliable D call. V was pared by 5 bases and J by 8 bases, with 16 bases between. The CDR3 length is 13 residues. Germline values: CDR1 GTSNPN, CDR2 SVGIG (reference sequence). The CDR3 DNA reads TGTGCCTGGGGGAAGCGCCTTGGGGATGAGCAGTTCTTC. This translates into CAWGKRLGDEQFF.

The V call is TRBV7-8, the J call TRBJ2-7, with TRBD2 matching over 13 bases. V lost 4 bases to trimming and J lost 5 bases; unmatched junction nucleotides: 2. The CDR3 loop spans 14 amino acids. Germline loops: CDR1 SGHVS, CDR2 FQNEAQ. CDR3 coding DNA: TGTGCCAGCAGCTCCGGGACTAGCGGGGACGAGCAGTACTTC. As protein: CASSSGTSGDEQYF.

The chain has TRBV5-1 and TRBJ2-1, with 8 positions matching TRBD1. CDR1 SGHRS and CDR2 YFSETQ come from the germline V gene. Losses at the gene ends were 1 base for V and 6 bases for J; bases not matched to a gene: 6. This CDR3 has 15 amino acids. The CDR3 DNA is TGCGCCAGCAGCTTGAGGGCAGGGGGCGGCAATGAGCAGTTCTTC. It encodes CASSLRAGGGNEQFF.

The chain combines TRBV6-1 with TRBJ1-1; D gene unclear. The CDR3 contains 14 residues. Germline V CDR1 and CDR2: MNHNS, SASEGT. The ends were cut back, 5 bases at V and 4 bases at J, with 14 bases in the middle. The CDR3 loop is CASSPAQGGTEAFF. For the CDR3, the DNA is TGTGCCAGCAGTCCTGCCCAAGGCGGCACTGAAGCTTTCTTT.

In this sample, this clonotype turned up a few times. V and J are TRBV29-1 and TRBJ2-3, with no clear D. The V end was cut by 3 bases, the J end by 2 bases, with 9 bases between. The germline V gene encodes CDR1 SQVTM and CDR2 ANQGSEA. The CDR3 consists of 13 residues. The CDR3 region has the DNA TGCAGCGTTGACCTGGGTTTCACAGATACGCAGTATTTT. Its protein product is CSVDLGFTDTQYF.

The rearrangement links TRBV3-1 to TRBJ2-2, with TRBD2 matching over 13 bases. Per germline, CDR1 LGHDT and CDR2 YNNKEL (reference sequence). V dropped 6 bases and J dropped 3; count of bases not matched to a gene: 4. This CDR3 has 16 amino acids. CDR3 in amino acids: CASRWTSGRDTGELFF. As DNA, the CDR3 is TGTGCCAGCAGATGGACTAGCGGGAGAGACACCGGGGAGCTGTTTTTT.

This clonotype occurred a few times. The V gene is TRBV30, the J gene TRBJ2-3; 9 bases are shared with TRBD2. The trim removed 0 bases at V and 6 bases at J, leaving 16 bases unmatched. The CDR3 has 18 amino acids. The germline CDR1 and CDR2 sequences are GTSNPN and SVGIG (reference sequence). This CDR3 is CAWSVMGAGGPISDTQYF. The CDR3 nucleotides are TGTGCCTGGAGTGTTATGGGCGCGGGGGGGCCCATTAGCGATACGCAGTATTTT.

This clonotype was recorded a few times. The CDR3 DNA reads TGTGCCAGCAGCGTCCCGGGGGCAGCTAATGAAGCTTTCTTT. Translated, it gives CASSVPGAANEAFF. The rearrangement links TRBV5-6 to TRBJ1-1; D is possibly TRBD1 (6 bases). This CDR3 region has 14 residues. The germline V and J ends were trimmed by 4 bases and 7 bases, with 17 bases remaining between them. Per germline, CDR1 SGHDT and CDR2 YYEEEE.

This clonotype was found many times. The chain links TRBV5-1 to TRBJ1-5; D call uncertain. Germline CDR1 and CDR2: SGHRS and YFSETQ. This CDR3 is 13 amino acids long. Trimming took off 4 bases at V and 4 bases at J, with 9 bases between the two ends. The DNA of the CDR3 is TGCGCCAGCAGCGCCCACGGGAATCAGCCCCAGCATTTT. It is translated as CASSAHGNQPQHF.

The V and J genes are TRBV2 and TRBJ1-1; a possible D gene is TRBD1 (6 bases). Trimming removed 6 bases at V and 5 bases at J, with 16 bases between. CDR1 is SNHLY and CDR2 is FYNNEI in the germline V gene. This CDR3 has 14 residues. The CDR3 protein is CASRNLEGGTEAFF. In DNA, the CDR3 is TGTGCCAGCAGGAACCTTGAAGGGGGGACTGAAGCTTTCTTT.

This clonotype was detected a few times. This chain connects TRBV25-1 to TRBJ2-7, with TRBD1 as a possible D gene (5 bases). The CDR3 has 15 residues. V was cut by 2 bases and J by 4 bases, with 15 bases left in between. The V gene's germline CDR1 is MGHDK and CDR2 SYGVNS. The CDR3 sequence: CASSEPGPGLYEQYF. The CDR3, as DNA: TGTGCCAGCAGTGAACCCGGGCCAGGGCTATACGAGCAGTACTTC.

This clonotype was seen a handful of times. The chain couples TRBV5-1 to TRBJ2-5; possible D gene TRBD1, 7 bases. Trimming took 1 base from V and 1 from J, leaving 11 bases between them. The V gene's germline CDR1 is SGHRS and CDR2 YFSETQ. This CDR3 comprises 15 residues. The CDR3 reads CASSLRQGLQETQYF. The CDR3 DNA reads TGCGCCAGCAGCTTGCGACAGGGACTCCAAGAGACCCAGTACTTC.

This clonotype was picked up one time. The rearrangement joins TRBV6-5 to TRBJ2-5, with D possibly matching TRBD2 (6 bases). Trimming pared 1 base from V and 5 bases from J, leaving 14 bases between. CDR1 is MNHEY and CDR2 is SVGAGI in the germline V gene. The CDR3 spans 15 residues. In DNA form, the CDR3 reads TGTGCCAGCAGTTACTGGAGGGGAGAGAGTGAGACCCAGTACTTC. Translation: CASSYWRGESETQYF.

This clonotype was picked up many times. This chain uses TRBV4-2 with TRBJ2-6; D remains ambiguous. There are 12 residues in the CDR3. Trimming removed 6 bases from V and 12 bases from J, with 12 bases in between. Per germline, CDR1 LGHNA and CDR2 YNFKEQ. CDR3 in amino acids: CASRQRLGVLTF. CDR3 sequence (DNA): TGTGCCAGCAGACAGAGGCTAGGCGTCCTGACTTTC.

In this sample, this clonotype turned up many times. This chain joins TRBV28 and TRBJ2-3, with 12 bases aligning to TRBD1. Germline V lookup: CDR1 MDHEN, CDR2 SYDVKM. V was pared by 1 base and J by 4 bases, with 3 bases of the junction left unmatched. This CDR3 has 16 amino acids. The CDR3 loop reads CASSLSGQGAADTQYF. For the CDR3, the DNA is TGTGCCAGCAGTTTATCGGGACAGGGGGCCGCAGATACGCAGTATTTT.

The chain employs TRBV30 and TRBJ2-7; the D is unclear. This CDR3 has 13 residues. The V gene lost 0 bases and the J gene lost 3 bases, with 9 bases spanning the gap. The germline V gene has CDR1 GTSNPN and CDR2 SVGIG (reference sequence). The CDR3 is CAWSVRRDYEQYF. DNA of the CDR3: TGTGCCTGGAGTGTACGTCGAGACTACGAGCAGTACTTC.